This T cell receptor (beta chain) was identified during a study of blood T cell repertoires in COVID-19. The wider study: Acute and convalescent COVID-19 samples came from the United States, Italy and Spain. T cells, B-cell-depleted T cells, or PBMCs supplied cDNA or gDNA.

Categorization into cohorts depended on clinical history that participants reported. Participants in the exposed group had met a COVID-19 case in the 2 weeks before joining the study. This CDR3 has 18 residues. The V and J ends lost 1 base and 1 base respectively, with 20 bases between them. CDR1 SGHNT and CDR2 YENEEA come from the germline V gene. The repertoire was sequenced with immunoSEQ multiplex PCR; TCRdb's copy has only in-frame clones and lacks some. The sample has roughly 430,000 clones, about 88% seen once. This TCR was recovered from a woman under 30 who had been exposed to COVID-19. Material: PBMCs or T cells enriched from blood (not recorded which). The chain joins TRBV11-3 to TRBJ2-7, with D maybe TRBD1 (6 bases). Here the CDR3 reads CASSLAPPGAAKSYEQYF. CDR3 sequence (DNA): TGTGCCAGCAGCTTAGCCCCCCCAGGGGCCGCCAAATCCTACGAGCAGTACTTC. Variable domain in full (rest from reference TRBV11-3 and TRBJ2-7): EAGVVQSPRYKIIEKKQPVAFWCNPISGHNTLYWYLQNLGQGPELLIRYENEEAVDDSQLPKDRFSAERLKGVDSTLKIQPAELGDSAVYLCASSLAPPGAAKSYEQYFGPGTRLTVT.